The 14 T cell receptor beta chains below come from one sample, sequenced in a study of beta chain features in type 1 diabetes. Whole-study findings and limits: In all four CD4+ subsets, TCRB CDR3 length was significantly, moderately reduced in type 1 diabetes.

The antigens for these receptors are not known. The isolated RNA, all of it, was reverse transcribed, so expressed TCRB transcripts were what got sequenced. Using immunoSEQ multiplex PCR, the repertoire was profiled, and TCRdb retains in-frame clones only, with some absent. Seen here are around 180,000 clones, approximately 7.9% observed once, and the top ten hold under 0.55%. Material: central memory CD4+ T cells from blood. All receptors come from a man younger than 35 with type 1 diabetes.

The V gene is TRBV18, the J gene TRBJ2-5, with 7 bases matching TRBD2. The CDR3 is made up of 14 amino acids. Germline V gene data show CDR1 as KGHSH and CDR2 as LQKENI. Germline trimming cut 3 bases from V and 5 bases from J; bases unmatched to any gene: 6. CDR3 amino acids: CASSPAGLGETQYF. Written as DNA, the CDR3 is TGTGCCAGCTCACCGGCTGGACTAGGGGAGACCCAGTACTTC.

The rearrangement links TRBV9 to TRBJ2-5, with 11 bases lining up with TRBD2. The CDR3 spans 16 residues. Trimming at V came to 3 bases and at J to 5 bases, leaving 9 bases not matched to a gene. Germline V gene lookup returns CDR1 SGDLS and CDR2 YYNGEE. The DNA of the CDR3 is TGTGCCAGCAGCGAACAAACTAGCGGGGGAGCGGAGACCCAGTACTTC. Its protein is CASSEQTSGGAETQYF.

This clone was observed a few times. V and J are TRBV4-2 and TRBJ2-2; D remains ambiguous. Germline V gives CDR1 LGHNA, CDR2 YNFKEQ. The V end was cut by 3 bases, the J end by 3 bases, with 8 bases between. CDR3 size: 14 residues. The chain's CDR3 is CASSHSQYTGELFF. The CDR3 DNA is TGTGCCAGCAGCCACTCTCAGTACACCGGGGAGCTGTTTTTT.

V and J are TRBV28 and TRBJ2-7; no firm D call. This CDR3 contains 14 residues. From germline, CDR1 is MDHEN and CDR2 SYDVKM. The ends were cut back, 5 bases at V and 3 bases at J, with 14 bases in the middle. CDR3 region: CASSIPTADYEQYF. For the CDR3, the DNA is TGTGCCAGCAGTATCCCTACAGCTGACTACGAGCAGTACTTC.

The V and J genes are TRBV6-1 and TRBJ2-7, with TRBD2 matching over 8 bases. This CDR3 has 14 residues. With V trimmed by 7 bases and J by 0 bases, 5 bases remained unmatched. The germline CDR1 and CDR2 sequences are MNHNS and SASEGT. Written as DNA, the CDR3 is TGTGCCAGCAAGAATAGCGGGGTCTCCTACGAGCAGTACTTC. Protein: CASKNSGVSYEQYF.

This chain links TRBV10-3 with TRBJ1-1; D call uncertain. The V gene's germline CDR1 is ENHRY and CDR2 SYGVKD. The V gene lost 4 bases and the J gene lost 0 bases, with 9 bases spanning the gap. The CDR3 consists of 14 residues. CDR3 residues: CAISGHSVNTEAFF. The CDR3 coding sequence is TGTGCCATCAGTGGACACTCGGTGAACACTGAAGCTTTCTTT.

This rearrangement joins TRBV29-1 to TRBJ1-1; D is unresolved. Germline assignment: CDR1 SQVTM and CDR2 ANQGSEA. The germline V and J ends were trimmed by 3 bases and 0 bases, with 8 bases remaining between them. The CDR3 runs 13 residues. The CDR3 loop reads CSVDPDLNTEAFF. DNA of the CDR3: TGCAGCGTTGATCCAGATCTGAACACTGAAGCTTTCTTT.

This clone was observed many times. V is TRBV28 and J is TRBJ2-2; tentative D call: TRBD2 (6 bases). CDR1 is MDHEN and CDR2 is SYDVKM in the germline V gene. Trimming stripped 7 bases from V and 1 base from J, with 10 bases between. The length of the CDR3 is 14 residues. The CDR3 DNA sequence: TGTGCCAGCACCCTAGCGATGAACACCGGGGAGCTGTTTTTT. This sequence encodes CASTLAMNTGELFF. Full variable domain (rest looked up from reference TRBV28 and TRBJ2-2): DVKVTQSSRYLVKRTGEKVFLECVQDMDHENMFWYRQDPGLGLRLIYFSYDVKMKEKGDIPEGYSVSREKKERFSLILESASTNQTSMYLCASTLAMNTGELFFGEGSRLTVL.

This clone was found many times. This chain joins TRBV29-1 and TRBJ1-2; D perhaps matches TRBD1 (5 bases). Per germline, CDR1 SQVTM and CDR2 ANQGSEA. V was pared by 6 bases and J by 6 bases, with 11 bases between. The CDR3 loop spans 11 amino acids. The CDR3 DNA reads as TGCAGCGTCAGGGAGGAGGATGGCTACACCTTC. Encoded protein: CSVREEDGYTF.

This clone was seen a few times. V is TRBV30 and J is TRBJ2-1; D unresolved. CDR3 length: 11 amino acids. V lost 3 bases and J 9 bases, leaving 9 bases between the germline ends. Per the germline V gene, CDR1 is GTSNPN and CDR2 is SVGIG (reference sequence). The CDR3 DNA reads TGTGCCTGGAGCTCCAGTTCTGAGCAGTTCTTC. As protein: CAWSSSSEQFF.

The genes are TRBV5-1 and TRBJ2-7; 13 bases match TRBD2. CDR3 length: 16 amino acids. Trimming removed 4 bases from V and 0 bases from J; junction bases left unmatched: 4. Germline values: CDR1 SGHRS, CDR2 YFSETQ. The CDR3: CASSMGTSGVSYEQYF. In nucleotides, the CDR3 is TGCGCCAGCAGCATGGGGACTAGCGGGGTCTCCTACGAGCAGTACTTC.

This clone was counted ten times or more. V and J are TRBV5-1 and TRBJ2-3; D unresolved. Trimming shortened V by 4 bases and J by 2 bases, and 8 bases separated the two germline ends. The CDR3 length is 13 residues. The germline CDR1 and CDR2 sequences are SGHRS and YFSETQ. CDR3: CASSEAYTDTQYF. Here the CDR3 DNA reads TGCGCCAGCAGCGAGGCCTACACAGATACGCAGTATTTT.

This rearrangement joins TRBV7-8 to TRBJ2-2; possible D gene TRBD2, 5 bases. The germline gives CDR1 SGHVS, CDR2 FQNEAQ. Between the trimmed V and J ends, which lost 7 bases and 0 bases, there was a span of 15 bases. The CDR3 is 16 amino acids. DNA for the CDR3: TGTGCCAGCACCAAGGCGGGCAGTACGAACACCGGGGAGCTGTTTTTT. It codes for CASTKAGSTNTGELFF.

V is TRBV29-1 and J is TRBJ2-1; 7 nucleotides match TRBD2. The CDR3 sequence is 14 residues long. V gave up 4 bases and J gave up 3 bases; unmatched junction bases: 6. Germline assignment: CDR1 SQVTM and CDR2 ANQGSEA. The CDR3 spells CSVGAGAHYNEQFF. The CDR3 coding sequence is TGCAGCGTTGGGGCGGGAGCACACTACAATGAGCAGTTCTTC.